A selection of T cell receptor beta chains follows, all from one sample in a study of blood T cells in healthy people across ages. TCRdb passed the 5' RACE reads through MiXCR, listing each CDR3 protein once. The sample yields fewer than 1.5 million distinct CDR3 sequences, 42% seen once. Sequenced: blood. The receptors here all came from a woman aged 18-29 years in good health. The CDR3 runs from the conserved cysteine through the conserved F or W.

TRBJ2-3 | TRBV20-1 | CSTRQVRESTDTQYF
TRBJ2-3 | TRBV27 | CASGNLADTQYF
TRBJ1-2 | TRBV28 | CATAISQAAGYGYTF
TRBJ2-7 | TRBV11-2 | CASRSPGGRLADYEQYF
TRBJ1-1 | TRBV7-9 | CASSREKSSHTEAFF
TRBJ2-7 | TRBV10-3 | CAISRGLRGSYEQYF
. | TRBV6-5 | CASSQGTSAEQYF
TRBJ2-1 | TRBV7-2 | CASSRAVSSYNEQFF
TRBJ2-3 | TRBV10-2 | CASSEGVWADTQYF
TRBJ2-1 | TRBV12-3/TRBV12-4 | CATGDSSRTQFF
. | TRBV20-1 | CSATQQGARGEQYF
TRBJ2-7 | TRBV9 | CASSPRDSPTYEQYF
TRBJ1-1 | TRBV7-6 | CASSLLPGQDTEAFF
. | TRBV11-2 | CASSYYPDRGKPYEQYF
TRBJ1-6 | TRBV20-1 | CSAPGQGNSPHHF
TRBJ1-1 | TRBV12-5 | CASGLAPGPGPSREAFF
. | TRBV7-9 | CASSSLNTGGETQYF
TRBJ1-5 | TRBV5-1 | CASSFLPGQGTSSNQPQHF
TRBJ1-1 | TRBV5-1 | CASSLATAGNTEAFF
TRBJ1-1 | TRBV3-1 | CASSPPGQGSVGAFF
TRBJ2-5 | TRBV11-2 | CASSLALGAGTGETQYF
TRBJ2-7 | TRBV27 | CASSSRGGRVYEQYF
TRBJ2-3 | TRBV27 | CASSVGFWDTQYF
TRBJ2-7 | TRBV30 | CAGTLWGALNEQYF
TRBJ2-3 | TRBV4-1 | CASSQDLTQFLDTQYF
TRBJ2-4 | TRBV2 | CASSEQQNIQYF
TRBJ2-7 | TRBV6-5 | CASKDSISYEQYF
TRBJ1-1 | TRBV3-1 | CASSPQVGTEAFF
TRBJ2-1 | TRBV27 | CANSSGLAGAEQFF
TRBJ2-7 | TRBV20-1 | CSAWMTSGRAPVHNEQYF
TRBJ2-5 | TRBV11-2 | CASSLARTTRPKETQYF
TRBJ2-1 | TRBV15 | CATSRRGGSSYNEQFF
TRBJ2-7 | TRBV20-1 | CSGAFRGSTYEQYF